This T cell receptor (beta chain) comes out of a study of cytomegalovirus exposure and HLA in healthy donors. Vbeta (60) and Jbeta (13) primers were used in the PCR. The repertoire was sequenced with immunoSEQ multiplex PCR; TCRdb's copy has only in-frame clones and lacks some. Of 90,000 to 150,000 clones in the sample, over 65% were seen once. V shed 0 bases and J 8 bases; nucleotides not matched to a gene: 3. This CDR3 has 14 amino acids. The germline V gene has CDR1 MDHEN and CDR2 SYDVKM. The sequenced sample was PBMCs. This receptor was identified in a woman aged 50 to 60 in good health and CMV-seropositive. The V gene is TRBV28, the J gene TRBJ1-2; 10 bases are shared with TRBD1. CDR3 sequence: CASSLWGQGPGYTF. In DNA, the CDR3 is TGTGCCAGCAGTTTATGGGGACAGGGGCCGGGCTACACCTTC.